This paragraph covers one TCR beta chain sequence. Its matching antigen is unknown. The CDR3 has 15 residues. The V end was cut by 5 bases, the J end by 0 bases, with 14 bases between. Per germline, CDR1 SEHNR and CDR2 FQNEAQ (reference sequence). PCR primers comprised 60 Vbeta and 13 Jbeta primers. Sequencing was performed with immunoSEQ multiplex PCR; in TCRdb, only in-frame clones are kept and a portion is missing. This sample's table reports roughly 220,000 clones. This sample is drawn from a study of cytomegalovirus exposure and HLA in healthy donors. Study-wide points: Presence/absence analyses treated sequencing depth as roughly uniform across donors.

This clonotype originated in a girl aged 2 to 10 in good health and CMV-seropositive. The chain recombines TRBV7-9 with TRBJ2-7; tentative D call: TRBD2 (6 bases). The specimen sequenced was PBMCs. Here the CDR3 DNA reads TGTGCCAGCAGCCCTCCTAGCGTTAGCTCCTACGAGCAGTACTTC. The encoded protein is CASSPPSVSSYEQYF.